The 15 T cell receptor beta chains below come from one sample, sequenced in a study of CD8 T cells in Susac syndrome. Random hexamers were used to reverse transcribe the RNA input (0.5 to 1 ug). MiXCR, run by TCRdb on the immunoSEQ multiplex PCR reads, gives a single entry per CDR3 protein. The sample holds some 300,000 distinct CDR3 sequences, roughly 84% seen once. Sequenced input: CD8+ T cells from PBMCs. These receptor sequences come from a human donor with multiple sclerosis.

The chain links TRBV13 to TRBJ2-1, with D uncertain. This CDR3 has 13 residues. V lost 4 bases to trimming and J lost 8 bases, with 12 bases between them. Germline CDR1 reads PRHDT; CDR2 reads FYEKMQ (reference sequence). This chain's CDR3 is CASSYSRYHEQFF. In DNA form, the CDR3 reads TGTGCCAGCAGCTATTCTAGGTACCATGAGCAGTTCTTC.

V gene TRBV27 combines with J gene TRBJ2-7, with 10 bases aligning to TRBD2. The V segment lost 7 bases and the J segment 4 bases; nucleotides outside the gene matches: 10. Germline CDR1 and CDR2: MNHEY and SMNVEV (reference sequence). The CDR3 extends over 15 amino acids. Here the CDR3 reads CASKAAGGPGYEQYF. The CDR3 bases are TGTGCCAGCAAGGCAGCGGGAGGGCCAGGATACGAGCAGTACTTC.

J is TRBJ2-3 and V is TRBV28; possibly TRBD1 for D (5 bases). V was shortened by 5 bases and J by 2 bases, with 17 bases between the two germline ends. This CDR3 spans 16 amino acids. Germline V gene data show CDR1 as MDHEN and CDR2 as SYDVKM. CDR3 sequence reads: CASSAETALLTDTQYF. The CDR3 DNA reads TGTGCCAGCAGTGCAGAGACAGCCCTTCTCACAGATACGCAGTATTTT.

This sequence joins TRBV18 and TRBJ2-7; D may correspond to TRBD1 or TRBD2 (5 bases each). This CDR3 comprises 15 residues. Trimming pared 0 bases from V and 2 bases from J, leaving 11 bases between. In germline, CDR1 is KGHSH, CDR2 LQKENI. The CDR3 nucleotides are TGTGCCAGCTCACCACCGACGGGACCAGCCTACGAGCAGTACTTC. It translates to CASSPPTGPAYEQYF. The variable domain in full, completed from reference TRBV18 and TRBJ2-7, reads NAGVMQNPRHLVRRRGQEARLRCSPMKGHSHVYWYRQLPEEGLKFMVYLQKENIIDESGMPKERFSAEFPKEGPSILRIQQVVRGDSAAYFCASSPPTGPAYEQYFGPGTRLTVT.

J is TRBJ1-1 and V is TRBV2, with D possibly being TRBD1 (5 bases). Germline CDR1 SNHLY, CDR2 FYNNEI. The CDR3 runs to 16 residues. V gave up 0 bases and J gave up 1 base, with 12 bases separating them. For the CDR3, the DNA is TGTGCCAGCAGTGAAGCGGGGGAGGGAACGAACACTGAAGCTTTCTTT. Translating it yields CASSEAGEGTNTEAFF.

The CDR3 region has the DNA TGTGCCAGCAGCGTAGCTAGCGCAACCTACGAGCAGTACTTC. Amino acids: CASSVASATYEQYF. This sequence joins TRBV9 and TRBJ2-7; D is possibly TRBD2 (6 bases). Germline assignment: CDR1 SGDLS and CDR2 YYNGEE. V shed 0 bases and J shed 2 bases, with 9 bases lying between them. The CDR3 has 14 amino acids. Drawing the rest from reference TRBV9 and TRBJ2-7, the complete variable domain is DSGVTQTPKHLITATGQRVTLRCSPRSGDLSVYWYQQSLDQGLQFLIQYYNGEERAKGNILERFSAQQFPDLHSELNLSSLELGDSALYFCASSVASATYEQYFGPGTRLTVT.

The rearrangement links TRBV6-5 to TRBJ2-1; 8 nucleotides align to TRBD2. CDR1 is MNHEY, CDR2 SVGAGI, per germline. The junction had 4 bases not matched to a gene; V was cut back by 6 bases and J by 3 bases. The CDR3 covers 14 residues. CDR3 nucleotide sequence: TGTGCCAGCAGCCCGGGGGGGGGCTACAATGAGCAGTTCTTC. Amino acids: CASSPGGGYNEQFF.

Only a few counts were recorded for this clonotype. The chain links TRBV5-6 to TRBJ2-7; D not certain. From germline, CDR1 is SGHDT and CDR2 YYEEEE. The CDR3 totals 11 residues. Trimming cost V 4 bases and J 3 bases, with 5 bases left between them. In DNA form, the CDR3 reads TGTGCCAGCAGCGTTGACTACGAGCAGTACTTC. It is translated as CASSVDYEQYF.

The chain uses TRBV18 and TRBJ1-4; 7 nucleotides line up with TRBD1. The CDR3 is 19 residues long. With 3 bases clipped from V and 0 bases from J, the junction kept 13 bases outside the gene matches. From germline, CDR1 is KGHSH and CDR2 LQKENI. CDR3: CASSPLEQGSIATNEKLFF. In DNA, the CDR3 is TGTGCCAGCTCACCCCTAGAACAGGGGTCTATTGCAACTAATGAAAAACTGTTTTTT.

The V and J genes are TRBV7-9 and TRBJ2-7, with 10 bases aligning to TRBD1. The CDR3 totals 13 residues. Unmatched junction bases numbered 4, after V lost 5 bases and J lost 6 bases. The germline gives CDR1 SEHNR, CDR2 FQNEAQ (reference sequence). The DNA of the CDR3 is TGTGCCAGCAGCACGACAGGGGGCCCCGAGCAGTACTTC. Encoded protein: CASSTTGGPEQYF. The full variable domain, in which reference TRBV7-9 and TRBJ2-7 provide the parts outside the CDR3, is DTGVSQNPRHKITKRGQNVTFRCDPISEHNRLYWYRQTLGQGPEFLTYFQNEAQLEKSRLLSDRFSAERPKGSFSTLEIQRTEQGDSAMYLCASSTTGGPEQYFGPGTRLTVT.

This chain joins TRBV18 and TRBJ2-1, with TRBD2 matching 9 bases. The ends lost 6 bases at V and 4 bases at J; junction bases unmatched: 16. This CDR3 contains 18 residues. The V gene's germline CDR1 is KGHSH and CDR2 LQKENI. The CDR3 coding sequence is TGTGCCAGCTCTCAACAAAGAGCGCGGGAGGGCGGATACAATGAGCAGTTCTTC. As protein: CASSQQRAREGGYNEQFF.

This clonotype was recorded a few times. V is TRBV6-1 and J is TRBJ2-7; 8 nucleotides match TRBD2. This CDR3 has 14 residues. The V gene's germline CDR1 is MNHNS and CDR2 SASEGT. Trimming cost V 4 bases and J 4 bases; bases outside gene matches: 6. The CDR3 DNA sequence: TGTGCCAGCAGTGTATTAGCGGGAACTTACGAGCAGTACTTC. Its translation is CASSVLAGTYEQYF.

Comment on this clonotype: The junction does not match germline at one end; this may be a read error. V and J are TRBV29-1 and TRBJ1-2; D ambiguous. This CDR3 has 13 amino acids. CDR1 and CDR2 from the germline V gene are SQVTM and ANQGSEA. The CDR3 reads CSVKERVGYGYTF. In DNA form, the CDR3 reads TGCAGCGTTAAAGAGAGGGTTGGCTATGGCTACACCTTC.

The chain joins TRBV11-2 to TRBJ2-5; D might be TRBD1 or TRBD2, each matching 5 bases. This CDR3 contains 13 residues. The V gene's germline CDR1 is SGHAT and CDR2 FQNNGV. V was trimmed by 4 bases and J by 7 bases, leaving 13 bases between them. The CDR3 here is CASSWDPSGTQYF. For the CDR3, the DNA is TGTGCCAGCAGCTGGGACCCGTCAGGGACCCAGTACTTC.

The CDR3 is CASRHKTSGTGDEKLFF. DNA of the CDR3: TGTGCCAGCAGACATAAAACCTCCGGGACAGGGGATGAAAAACTGTTTTTT. The rearrangement joins TRBV14 to TRBJ1-4, with 10 bases aligning to TRBD1. The germline CDR1 and CDR2 sequences are SGHDN and FVKESK. CDR3 length: 17 amino acids. V gave up 6 bases and J gave up 6 bases; unmatched junction bases: 13.